This passage covers 5 T cell receptor beta chains from one sample sequenced in a study of beta chain features in type 1 diabetes. What was sequenced were expressed TCRB transcripts, since all of the isolated RNA had been reverse transcribed. The data were produced by immunoSEQ multiplex PCR, yet TCRdb's version contains in-frame clones alone and is incomplete. The data show 300,000 to 450,000 clones, 15% to 20% seen once. Sequenced input: naive CD4+ T cells from blood. The source is a woman aged 18-29 years in good health.

This clone was seen a handful of times. The genes are TRBV6-1 and TRBJ2-5, with no clear D. This CDR3 comprises 12 residues. V dropped 3 bases and J dropped 8 bases, with 10 bases sitting between them. CDR1 and CDR2 (germline): MNHNS, SASEGT. Here the CDR3 DNA reads TGTGCCAGCAGTGACACTAAGAGAACCCAGTACTTC. Translation gives CASSDTKRTQYF.

Written as DNA, the CDR3 is TGCGCCAGCAGCTTGTCCCAGGGGGGCACAGATACGCAGTATTTT. This translates into CASSLSQGGTDTQYF. The J gene is TRBJ2-3, the V gene TRBV5-1, with 7 bases that match TRBD1. The CDR3 has 15 residues. V lost 1 base and J lost 1; bases outside the gene matches: 3. Per germline, CDR1 SGHRS and CDR2 YFSETQ.

This clone occurred a few times. J is TRBJ1-2 and V is TRBV6-1; 8 nucleotides align to TRBD1. This CDR3 region has 14 residues. Germline values: CDR1 MNHNS, CDR2 SASEGT. V shed 6 bases, J shed 5 bases, and the junction held 8 bases outside the gene matches. The DNA for the CDR3 is TGTGCCAGCAGCCCGGACAGGGAGGGTTATGGCTACACCTTC. Encoded protein: CASSPDREGYGYTF.

This clone was picked up a small number of times. Additional DNA sequences in this sample encode the identical CDR3. This chain links TRBV5-1 with TRBJ2-5, with 9 bases lining up with TRBD2. The CDR3 runs to 14 residues. Germline V gives CDR1 SGHRS, CDR2 YFSETQ. With V trimmed by 5 bases and J by 2 bases, 4 bases remained unmatched. CDR3 sequence reads: CASSLTSGQETQYF. DNA for the CDR3: TGCGCCAGCAGTTTGACTAGCGGACAAGAGACCCAGTACTTC. Full variable domain (missing parts from reference TRBV5-1 and TRBJ2-5): KAGVTQTPRYLIKTRGQQVTLSCSPISGHRSVSWYQQTPGQGLQFLFEYFSETQRNKGNFPGRFSGRQFSNSRSEMNVSTLELGDSALYLCASSLTSGQETQYFGPGTRLLVL.

This clone was counted a few times. V gene TRBV7-8 combines with J gene TRBJ2-1; 12 positions match TRBD2. J lost 7 bases, V lost 2 bases, and 3 bases had no gene match. The CDR3 consists of 15 residues. Germline loops: CDR1 SGHVS, CDR2 FQNEAQ. The CDR3 DNA sequence: TGTGCCAGCAGCTTAACTAGCGGGGGGCCAAATGAGCAGTTCTTC. Translated, it gives CASSLTSGGPNEQFF.